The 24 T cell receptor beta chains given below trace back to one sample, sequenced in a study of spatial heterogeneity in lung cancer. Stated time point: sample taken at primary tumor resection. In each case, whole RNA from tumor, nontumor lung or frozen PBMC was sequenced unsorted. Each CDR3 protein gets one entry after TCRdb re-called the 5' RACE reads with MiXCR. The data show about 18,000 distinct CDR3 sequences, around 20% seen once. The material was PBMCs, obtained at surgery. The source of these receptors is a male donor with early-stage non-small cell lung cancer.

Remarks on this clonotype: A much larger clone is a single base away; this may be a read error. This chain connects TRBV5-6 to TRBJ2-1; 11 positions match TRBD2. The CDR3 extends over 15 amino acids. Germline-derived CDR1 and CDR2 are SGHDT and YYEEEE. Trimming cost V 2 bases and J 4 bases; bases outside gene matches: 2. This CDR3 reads CASSFGTSGYNEQFF. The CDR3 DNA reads TGTGCCAGCAGCTTCGGGACTAGCGGATACAATGAGCAGTTCTTC.

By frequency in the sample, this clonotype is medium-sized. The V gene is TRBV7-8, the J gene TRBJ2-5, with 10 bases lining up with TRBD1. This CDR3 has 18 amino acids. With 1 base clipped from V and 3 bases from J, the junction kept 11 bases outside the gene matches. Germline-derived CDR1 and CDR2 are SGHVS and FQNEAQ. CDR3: CASSLGISGTGDEETQYF. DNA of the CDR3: TGTGCCAGCAGCTTAGGGATATCCGGGACAGGGGACGAAGAGACCCAGTACTTC.

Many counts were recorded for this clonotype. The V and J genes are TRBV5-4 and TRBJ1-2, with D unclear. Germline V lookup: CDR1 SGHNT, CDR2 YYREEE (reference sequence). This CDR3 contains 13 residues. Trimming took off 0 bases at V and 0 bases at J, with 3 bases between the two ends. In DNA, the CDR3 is TGTGCCAGCAGCTTGGACACTAACTATGGCTACACCTTC. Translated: CASSLDTNYGYTF.

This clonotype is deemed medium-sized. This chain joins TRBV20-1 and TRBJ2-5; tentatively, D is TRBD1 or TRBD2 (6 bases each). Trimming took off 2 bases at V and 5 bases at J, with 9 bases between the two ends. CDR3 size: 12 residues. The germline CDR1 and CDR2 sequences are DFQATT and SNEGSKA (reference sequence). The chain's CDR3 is CSARPGGETQYF. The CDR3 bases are TGCAGTGCTAGACCCGGGGGCGAGACCCAGTACTTC.

The CDR3 reads CASSDFERGTDTQYF. The CDR3 DNA reads TGTGCCAGCAGTGATTTCGAGCGGGGGACAGATACGCAGTATTTT. The chain is built from TRBV2 and TRBJ2-3; 8 nucleotides agree with TRBD2. V shed 3 bases, J shed 3 bases, and the junction held 5 bases outside the gene matches. Per germline, CDR1 SNHLY and CDR2 FYNNEI. The CDR3 runs to 15 residues.

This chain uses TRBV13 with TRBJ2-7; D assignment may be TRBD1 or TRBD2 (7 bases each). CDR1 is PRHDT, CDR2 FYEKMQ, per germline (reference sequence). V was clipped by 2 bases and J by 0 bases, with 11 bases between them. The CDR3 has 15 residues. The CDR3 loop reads CASSLSGTDSYEQYF. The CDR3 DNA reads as TGTGCCAGCAGCTTAAGCGGGACAGACTCCTACGAGCAGTACTTC.

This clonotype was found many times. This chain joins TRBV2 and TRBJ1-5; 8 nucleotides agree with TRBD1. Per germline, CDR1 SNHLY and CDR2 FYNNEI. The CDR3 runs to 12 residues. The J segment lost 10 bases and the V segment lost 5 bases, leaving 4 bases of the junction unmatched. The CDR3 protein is CASSKQGGPQHF. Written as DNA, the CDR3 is TGTGCCAGCAGTAAACAGGGGGGACCCCAGCATTTT.

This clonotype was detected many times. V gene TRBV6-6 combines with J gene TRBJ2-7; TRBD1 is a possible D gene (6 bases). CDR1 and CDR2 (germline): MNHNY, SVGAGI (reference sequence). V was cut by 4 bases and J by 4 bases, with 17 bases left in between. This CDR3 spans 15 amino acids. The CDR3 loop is CASSSRDKGFYEQYF. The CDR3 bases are TGTGCCAGCAGTTCCAGGGACAAAGGGTTTTACGAGCAGTACTTC.

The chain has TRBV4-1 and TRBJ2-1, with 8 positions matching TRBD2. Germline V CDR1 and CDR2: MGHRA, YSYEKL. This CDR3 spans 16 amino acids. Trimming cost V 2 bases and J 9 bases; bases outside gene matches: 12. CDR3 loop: CASSQLLNSGGPEQFF. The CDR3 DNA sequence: TGCGCCAGCAGCCAACTCCTTAACAGCGGGGGTCCTGAGCAGTTCTTC.

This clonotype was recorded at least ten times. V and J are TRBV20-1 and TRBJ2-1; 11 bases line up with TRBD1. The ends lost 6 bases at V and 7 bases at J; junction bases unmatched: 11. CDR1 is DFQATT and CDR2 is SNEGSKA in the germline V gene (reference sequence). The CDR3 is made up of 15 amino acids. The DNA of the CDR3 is TGCAGTGCCAATGTTGAGGGACAGGGGGGTAATGAGCAGTTCTTC. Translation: CSANVEGQGGNEQFF.

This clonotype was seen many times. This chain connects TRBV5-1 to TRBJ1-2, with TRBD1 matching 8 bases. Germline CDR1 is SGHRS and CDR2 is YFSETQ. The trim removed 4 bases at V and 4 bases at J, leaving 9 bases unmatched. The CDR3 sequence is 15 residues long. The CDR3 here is CASSPMTGVLYGYTF. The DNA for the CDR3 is TGCGCCAGCAGCCCAATGACAGGGGTCCTCTATGGCTACACCTTC.

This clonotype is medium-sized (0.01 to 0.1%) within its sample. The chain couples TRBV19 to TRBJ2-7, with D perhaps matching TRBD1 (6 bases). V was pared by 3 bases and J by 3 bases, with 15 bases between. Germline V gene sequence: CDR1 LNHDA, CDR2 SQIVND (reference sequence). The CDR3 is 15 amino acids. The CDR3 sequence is CASSIAEGDGYEQYF. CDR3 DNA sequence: TGTGCCAGTAGTATTGCAGAGGGGGATGGCTACGAGCAGTACTTC.

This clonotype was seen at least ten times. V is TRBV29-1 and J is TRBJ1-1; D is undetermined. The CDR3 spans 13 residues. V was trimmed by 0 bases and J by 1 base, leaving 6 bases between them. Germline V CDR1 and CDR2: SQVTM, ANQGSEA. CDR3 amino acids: CSVEDSSNTEAFF. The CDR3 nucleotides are TGCAGCGTTGAAGATTCGTCGAACACTGAAGCTTTCTTT.

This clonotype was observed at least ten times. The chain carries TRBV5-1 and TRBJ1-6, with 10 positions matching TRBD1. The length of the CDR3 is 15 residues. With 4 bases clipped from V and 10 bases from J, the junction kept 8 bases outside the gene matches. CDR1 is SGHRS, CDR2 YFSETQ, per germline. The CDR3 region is CASSATGTGESPLHF. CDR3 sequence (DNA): TGCGCCAGCAGCGCAACCGGGACAGGGGAATCACCCCTCCACTTT.

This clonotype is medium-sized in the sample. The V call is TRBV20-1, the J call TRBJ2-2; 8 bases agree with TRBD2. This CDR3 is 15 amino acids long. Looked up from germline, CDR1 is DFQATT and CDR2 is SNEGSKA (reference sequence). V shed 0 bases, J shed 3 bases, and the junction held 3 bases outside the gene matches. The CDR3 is CSAREGSGDTGELFF. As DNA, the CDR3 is TGCAGTGCTAGAGAGGGTAGCGGGGACACCGGGGAGCTGTTTTTT.

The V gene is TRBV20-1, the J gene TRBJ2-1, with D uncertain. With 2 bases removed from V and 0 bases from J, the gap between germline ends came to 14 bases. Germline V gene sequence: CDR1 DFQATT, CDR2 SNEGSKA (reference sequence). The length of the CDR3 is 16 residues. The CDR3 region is CSARRLPEDSYNEQFF. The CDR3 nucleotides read TGCAGTGCTAGAAGGCTCCCGGAAGACTCCTACAATGAGCAGTTCTTC.

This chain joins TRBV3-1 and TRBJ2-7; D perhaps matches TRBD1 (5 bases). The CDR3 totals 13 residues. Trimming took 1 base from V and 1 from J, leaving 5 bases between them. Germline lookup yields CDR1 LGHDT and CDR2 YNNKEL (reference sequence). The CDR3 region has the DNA TGTGCCAGCAGCCAAGGACAGTCCTACGAGCAGTACTTC. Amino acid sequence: CASSQGQSYEQYF.

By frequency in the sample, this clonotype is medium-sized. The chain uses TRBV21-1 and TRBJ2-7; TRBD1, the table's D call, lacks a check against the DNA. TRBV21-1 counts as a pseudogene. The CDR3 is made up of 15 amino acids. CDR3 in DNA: TGTGCCAGCAGAATACGGGACAGAGTAAACTACGAGCAGTACTTC. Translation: CASRIRDRVNYEQYF.

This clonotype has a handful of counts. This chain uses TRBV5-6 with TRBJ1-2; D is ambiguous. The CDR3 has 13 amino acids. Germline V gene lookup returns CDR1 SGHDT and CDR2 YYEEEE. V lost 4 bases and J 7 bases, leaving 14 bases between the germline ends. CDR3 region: CASSRDTAGGYTF. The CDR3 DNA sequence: TGTGCCAGCAGCCGTGACACAGCCGGTGGCTACACCTTC.

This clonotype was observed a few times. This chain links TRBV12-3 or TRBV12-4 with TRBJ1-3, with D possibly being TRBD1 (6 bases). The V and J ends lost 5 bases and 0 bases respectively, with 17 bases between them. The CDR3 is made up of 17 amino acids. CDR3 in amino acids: CASSQEGSGASGNTIYF. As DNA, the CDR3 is TGTGCCAGCAGTCAGGAGGGGTCGGGGGCCTCTGGAAACACCATATATTTT.

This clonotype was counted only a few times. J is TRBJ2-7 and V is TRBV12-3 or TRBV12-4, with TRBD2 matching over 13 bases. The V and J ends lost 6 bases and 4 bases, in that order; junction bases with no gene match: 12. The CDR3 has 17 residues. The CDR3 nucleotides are TGTGCCAGCAGCCCTGTCCCGGGACTAGCGGGGTCTTACGAGCAGTACTTC. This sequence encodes CASSPVPGLAGSYEQYF.

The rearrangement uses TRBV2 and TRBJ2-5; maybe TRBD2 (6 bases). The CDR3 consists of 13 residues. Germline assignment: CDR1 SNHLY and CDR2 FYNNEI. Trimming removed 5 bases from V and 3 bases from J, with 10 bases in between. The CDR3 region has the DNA TGTGCCAGCAGTCGATGGGGGGAAGAGACCCAGTACTTC. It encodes CASSRWGEETQYF.

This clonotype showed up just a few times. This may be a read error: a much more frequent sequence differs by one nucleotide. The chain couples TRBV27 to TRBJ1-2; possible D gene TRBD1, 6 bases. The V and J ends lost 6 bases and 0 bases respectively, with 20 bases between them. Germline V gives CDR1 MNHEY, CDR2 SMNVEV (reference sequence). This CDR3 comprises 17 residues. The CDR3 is CASSLVPGGLSNYGYTF. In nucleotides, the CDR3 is TGTGCCAGCAGCCTTGTCCCTGGGGGGCTTTCTAACTATGGCTACACCTTC.

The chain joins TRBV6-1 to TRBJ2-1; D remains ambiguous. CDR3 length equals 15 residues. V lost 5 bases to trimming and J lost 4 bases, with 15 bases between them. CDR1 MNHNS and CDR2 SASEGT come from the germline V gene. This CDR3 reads CASSSDPSIYNEQFF. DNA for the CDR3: TGTGCCAGCAGTTCGGACCCCTCAATTTACAATGAGCAGTTCTTC.